Following are 5 T cell receptor beta chains from one sample sequenced in a study of shared clonotypes between healthy human individuals. Repertoires were generated with immunoSEQ multiplex PCR, while TCRdb's copy carries only in-frame clones and drops some. This sample has about 990,000 clones; 75% to 85% occur once, and the top ten carry roughly 0.61%. Sequencing was carried out using memory CD4+ T cells from PBMCs. Described subset: CD45RA-negative fraction. Receptors were obtained from a man between 18 and 35 years old in good health. Some clones in this sample may be carry-over from other donors' samples.

This clone was recorded once. The chain carries TRBV2 and TRBJ1-2, with D perhaps TRBD1 (5 bases). Germline V gives CDR1 SNHLY, CDR2 FYNNEI. V was pared by 8 bases and J by 10 bases, with 20 bases between. The CDR3 contains 13 residues. The CDR3 protein is CASQRGGGSDYTF. The CDR3 coding sequence is TGTGCCAGCCAGCGCGGGGGTGGCTCGGACTACACCTTC.

This clone was recorded at least ten times. This chain links TRBV11-2 with TRBJ2-1, with 9 bases fitting TRBD2. From germline, CDR1 is SGHAT and CDR2 FQNNGV. The CDR3 extends over 13 amino acids. V shed 5 bases, J shed 9 bases, and the junction held 5 bases outside the gene matches. This chain's CDR3 is CASSRIAGAEQFF. CDR3 sequence (DNA): TGTGCCAGCAGCCGGATAGCGGGAGCTGAGCAGTTCTTC.

The chain recombines TRBV5-1 with TRBJ2-1; 9 bases are shared with TRBD2. The junction had 10 bases not matched to a gene; V was cut back by 0 bases and J by 3 bases. The CDR3 has 18 amino acids. Germline V CDR1 and CDR2: SGHRS, YFSETQ. The CDR3 DNA reads TGCGCCAGCAGCTTGGGGGGTGGTGCTAGCGGGATCTACAATGAGCAGTTCTTC. It yields the protein CASSLGGGASGIYNEQFF.

V usage is TRBV19 and J usage is TRBJ2-7; 8 bases map to TRBD1. The CDR3 is made up of 15 amino acids. Germline-derived CDR1 and CDR2 are LNHDA and SQIVND (reference sequence). Losses at the gene ends were 5 bases for V and 2 bases for J; bases not matched to a gene: 8. This CDR3 is CASSSGQGRTYEQYF. In DNA, the CDR3 is TGTGCCAGTAGTTCCGGACAGGGTAGGACCTACGAGCAGTACTTC.

The J gene is TRBJ2-5, the V gene TRBV4-1; the match to TRBD1 covers 8 bases. V shed 3 bases and J 2 bases; nucleotides not matched to a gene: 5. The CDR3 is 15 amino acids. CDR1 MGHRA and CDR2 YSYEKL come from the germline V gene. The CDR3 is CASSHIQGEQETQYF. In DNA form, the CDR3 reads TGCGCCAGCAGCCACATACAGGGGGAACAAGAGACCCAGTACTTC.